These T cell receptor beta chains were read from a single sample in a study of CXCR3-negative and CXCR3-positive naive CD8 T cells. From its re-call of the 5' RACE reads, TCRdb lists each CDR3 protein once, without DNA. Its table lists more than 50,000 distinct CDR3 sequences. Sequencing used naive CXCR3- CD8+ T cells from blood. The origin of the receptors is a human donor in good health. Some clones in this sample may be carry-over from other donors' samples. Both conserved end residues are part of each CDR3.

CDR3 length,J gene,V gene,CDR3 protein
17,TRBJ2-7,TRBV4-3,CASSQDRPGRTNYEQYF
13,TRBJ2-3,TRBV20-1,CSARGWRADTQYF
12,TRBJ2-7,TRBV20-1,CSARGIVVEQYF
13,TRBJ1-4,TRBV15,CATLDRTNEKLFF
14,TRBJ2-7,TRBV15,CATSRDKASYEQYF
13,TRBJ1-1,TRBV10-1,CASSEDENTEAFF
19,TRBJ1-2,TRBV19,CASSSRVGQGTTKIHGYTF
13,TRBJ2-1,TRBV29-1,CSAAKGGQAEGLF
14,TRBJ2-2,TRBV4-2,CASSQDRDTGELFF
14,TRBJ2-3,TRBV25-1,CASSGHWGRDTQYF
15,TRBJ2-7,TRBV28,CASSLIGGGSYEQYF
15,TRBJ2-7,TRBV6-5,CASSQPPGQGYEQYF
14,TRBJ2-7,TRBV5-1,CASSLEDKPYEQYF
14,TRBJ2-1,TRBV20-1,CSDSGHPSGNEQFF
15,TRBJ2-1,TRBV20-1,CSASVAGPFVSEQFF
13,TRBJ1-1,TRBV29-1,CSVKRTDNTEAFF
13,TRBJ1-2,TRBV29-1,CSVERGLMNGYTF
14,TRBJ1-2,TRBV7-9,CASSLEGPYYGYTF
16,TRBJ2-5,TRBV10-3,CAISGGQRERRETQYF
17,TRBJ2-1,TRBV9,CASSQDRAKSSYNEQFF
14,TRBJ2-7,TRBV7-2,CASSLAWTGDEQYF
12,TRBJ1-2,TRBV6-6,CASRIEGYGYTF
13,TRBJ2-1,TRBV7-6,CASSTRQGGEQFF
17,TRBJ2-2,TRBV7-6,CASSLVGTTANTGELFF
18,TRBJ2-3,TRBV15,CATSRDRFPGEATDTQYF
17,TRBJ2-3,TRBV5-1,CASSLEGGEVRTDTQYF
18,TRBJ2-5,TRBV12-3/TRBV12-4,CASSFLGGRPRYQETQYF